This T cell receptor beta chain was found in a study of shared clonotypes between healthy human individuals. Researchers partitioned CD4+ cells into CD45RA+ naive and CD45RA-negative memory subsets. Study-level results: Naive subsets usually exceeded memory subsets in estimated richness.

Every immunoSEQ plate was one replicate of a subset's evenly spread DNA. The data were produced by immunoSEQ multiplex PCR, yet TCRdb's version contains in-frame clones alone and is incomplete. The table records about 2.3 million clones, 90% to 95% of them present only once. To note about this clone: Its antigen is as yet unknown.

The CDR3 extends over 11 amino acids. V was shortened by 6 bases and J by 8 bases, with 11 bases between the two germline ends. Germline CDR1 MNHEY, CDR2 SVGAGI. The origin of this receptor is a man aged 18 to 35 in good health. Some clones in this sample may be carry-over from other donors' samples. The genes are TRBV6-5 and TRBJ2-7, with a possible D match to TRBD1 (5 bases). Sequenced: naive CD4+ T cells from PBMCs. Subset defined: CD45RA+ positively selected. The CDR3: CASRIPGKQYF. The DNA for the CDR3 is TGTGCCAGCAGGATCCCAGGGAAGCAGTACTTC.